The 32 T cell receptor beta chains below come from one sample, sequenced in a study of blood T cell repertoires in COVID-19. The data were produced by immunoSEQ multiplex PCR, yet TCRdb's version contains in-frame clones alone and is incomplete. The repertoire consists of roughly 65,000 clones, with roughly 80% occurring once and the leading ten covering 16%. What was sequenced was peripheral blood. The receptors come from a man between 60 and 75 years old with acute or convalescent COVID-19.

The chain couples TRBV4-3 to TRBJ1-6; unclear D gene. Per the germline V gene, CDR1 is LGHNA and CDR2 is YSLEER. Trimming removed 0 bases at V and 10 bases at J, with 13 bases between. The CDR3 runs to 15 residues. In nucleotides, the CDR3 is TGCGCCAGCAGCCAAGATCCGGCAAGCGTGTCACCCCTCCACTTT. It specifies CASSQDPASVSPLHF.

This clone was observed a single time. This chain connects TRBV12-5 to TRBJ2-5, with 7 bases matching TRBD1. From germline, CDR1 is LGHNT and CDR2 FRNRAP. J lost 4 bases, V lost 4 bases, and 9 bases had no gene match. CDR3 length: 15 amino acids. The CDR3: CASGSTATGRETQYF. CDR3 bases: TGTGCTAGTGGTTCCACCGCGACAGGGAGAGAGACCCAGTACTTC.

The rearrangement uses TRBV7-2 and TRBJ1-6; D remains unclear. The germline V gene has CDR1 SGHTA and CDR2 FQGNSA. CDR3 length: 16 residues. Between the trimmed V and J ends, which lost 3 bases and 7 bases, there was a span of 16 bases. CDR3 in DNA: TGTGCCAGCAGCTTCGAACCTAGAGCCCCAAATTCACCCCTCCACTTT. Its protein product is CASSFEPRAPNSPLHF.

The chain carries TRBV5-8 and TRBJ2-6; D possibly corresponds to TRBD2 (5 bases). CDR3 length: 14 amino acids. With 5 bases removed from V and 2 bases from J, the gap between germline ends came to 8 bases. Germline V gene data show CDR1 as SGHTS and CDR2 as YDEGEE. The CDR3 region has the DNA TGTGCCAGCAGAGATAGCGCTGGGGCCAACGTCCTGACTTTC. Its protein product is CASRDSAGANVLTF.

CDR3 coding DNA: TGCGCCAGCAGCAAACCGACAGCAAACTCTGGAAACACCATATATTTT. Residues: CASSKPTANSGNTIYF. The chain combines TRBV4-1 with TRBJ1-3, with D possibly TRBD1 on 5 matching bases. Between the trimmed V and J ends, which lost 5 bases and 0 bases, there was a span of 14 bases. CDR1 and CDR2 (germline): MGHRA, YSYEKL. The CDR3 contains 16 residues.

The CDR3 spells CASSQLGLAGGNYNEQFF. In DNA, the CDR3 is TGTGCCAGCAGCCAATTGGGACTAGCGGGGGGAAACTACAATGAGCAGTTCTTC. The rearrangement joins TRBV3-1 (or the pseudogene TRBV3-2) to TRBJ2-1; 15 bases match TRBD2. The trim removed 2 bases at V and 3 bases at J, leaving 5 bases unmatched. The V gene's germline CDR1 is LGHDT and CDR2 YNNKEL (reference sequence). The CDR3 is 18 amino acids.

This clone has a handful of counts. The chain links TRBV5-1 to TRBJ1-2; 8 bases map to TRBD1. This CDR3 is 14 amino acids long. Germline V gene sequence: CDR1 SGHRS, CDR2 YFSETQ. V was clipped by 5 bases and J by 3 bases; unmatched bases: 6. CDR3 bases: TGCGCCAGCAGGCGGACAGGGACCGACTATGGCTACACCTTC. Encoded protein: CASRRTGTDYGYTF.

The gene calls are TRBV4-2 and TRBJ1-1, with D unresolved. Trimming removed 5 bases from V and 4 bases from J, with 14 bases in between. This CDR3 has 14 amino acids. Germline CDR1 LGHNA, CDR2 YNFKEQ. The CDR3 here is CASSTTPMGTEAFF. The CDR3 DNA reads as TGTGCCAGCAGCACGACACCAATGGGCACTGAAGCTTTCTTT.

The chain combines TRBV6-6 with TRBJ1-5; 10 bases match TRBD1. Germline V gives CDR1 MNHNY, CDR2 SVGAGI (reference sequence). The CDR3 length is 16 residues. Trimming cost V 2 bases and J 6 bases; bases outside gene matches: 7. Here the CDR3 reads CASSYPGQGFGQPQHF. CDR3 bases: TGTGCCAGCAGTTACCCGGGACAGGGGTTCGGTCAGCCCCAGCATTTT.

The CDR3 DNA reads as TGTGCCAGCAGCTTACCGACAGGGGATAATTCACCCCTCCACTTT. This translates into CASSLPTGDNSPLHF. The V call is TRBV7-8, the J call TRBJ1-6, with 8 bases identical to TRBD1. This CDR3 region has 15 residues. V lost 2 bases and J lost 5; bases outside the gene matches: 2. CDR1 and CDR2 (germline): SGHVS, FQNEAQ.

V gene TRBV7-2 combines with J gene TRBJ1-1; D is unresolved. This CDR3 has 14 residues. V lost 5 bases, J lost 3 bases, and 13 bases lay in between. Germline CDR1 reads SGHTA; CDR2 reads FQGNSA. The CDR3 reads CASSQRTDDTEAFF. The CDR3 coding sequence is TGTGCCAGCAGCCAGCGGACTGATGACACTGAAGCTTTCTTT. The full variable domain, completed using reference TRBV7-2 and TRBJ1-1, is GAGVSQSPSNKVTEKGKDVELRCDPISGHTALYWYRQSLGQGLEFLIYFQGNSAPDKSGLPSDRFSAERTGGSVSTLTIQRTQQEDSAVYLCASSQRTDDTEAFFGQGTRLTVV.

This clone was seen more than once but under ten times. This chain links TRBV12-3 or TRBV12-4 with TRBJ1-1, with D tentatively TRBD1 (5 bases). The CDR3 sequence is 13 residues long. Trimming shortened V by 4 bases and J by 11 bases, and 17 bases separated the two germline ends. CDR3 sequence: CASSSTSQGRAFF. In DNA form, the CDR3 reads TGTGCCAGCAGTTCGACTTCTCAGGGCCGCGCTTTCTTT.

The gene calls are TRBV19 and TRBJ1-2; D remains ambiguous. The ends were cut back, 3 bases at V and 4 bases at J, with 18 bases in the middle. The CDR3 covers 16 residues. CDR1 and CDR2 (germline): LNHDA, SQIVND (reference sequence). The CDR3 loop reads CASSISPAGGAYGYTF. The CDR3 region has the DNA TGTGCCAGTAGTATCTCCCCGGCGGGAGGAGCCTATGGCTACACCTTC.

This clone was recorded many times. Other DNA sequences in the sample encode the same CDR3. CDR3 nucleotides: TGTGCCAGCAGCTTGTACGGACAGGGTGGGAGGACTGAAGCTTTCTTT. This encodes CASSLYGQGGRTEAFF. The V call is TRBV5-6, the J call TRBJ1-1, with 8 bases lining up with TRBD1. V shed 1 base, J shed 5 bases, and the junction held 10 bases outside the gene matches. Looked up from germline, CDR1 is SGHDT and CDR2 is YYEEEE. The CDR3 runs 16 residues.

The J gene is TRBJ2-7, the V gene TRBV4-2, with D possibly being TRBD2 (6 bases). The CDR3 runs to 15 residues. Per the germline V gene, CDR1 is LGHNA and CDR2 is YNFKEQ. V was pared by 4 bases and J by 3 bases, with 16 bases between. The CDR3 loop is CASSLRDSTDYEQYF. In nucleotides, the CDR3 is TGTGCCAGCAGCCTCCGGGACTCGACGGACTACGAGCAGTACTTC.

This chain joins TRBV13 and TRBJ1-1, with 10 bases that match TRBD1. Germline CDR1 reads PRHDT; CDR2 reads FYEKMQ (reference sequence). The CDR3 runs 15 residues. Trimming cost V 5 bases and J 6 bases; bases outside gene matches: 9. CDR3 nucleotides: TGTGCCAGCAGCCTCGGGAGGACAGGGGGACCTGAAGCTTTCTTT. This encodes CASSLGRTGGPEAFF.

The rearrangement uses TRBV6-5 and TRBJ1-1, with D perhaps matching TRBD1 (6 bases). This CDR3 region has 15 residues. CDR1 MNHEY and CDR2 SVGAGI come from the germline V gene. Trimming stripped 4 bases from V and 4 bases from J, with 16 bases between. The CDR3 protein is CASSFSTTGSTEAFF. In DNA form, the CDR3 reads TGTGCCAGCAGTTTCTCGACAACAGGGAGCACTGAAGCTTTCTTT.

Written as DNA, the CDR3 is TGTGCCAGCAGTATACACAGGGCCGTAGCTGAAGCTTTCTTT. Protein sequence: CASSIHRAVAEAFF. The rearrangement joins TRBV27 to TRBJ1-1; a possible D gene is TRBD1 (6 bases). Trimming removed 5 bases from V and 6 bases from J, with 16 bases in between. Germline V lookup: CDR1 MNHEY, CDR2 SMNVEV (reference sequence). CDR3 size: 14 residues.

This rearrangement joins TRBV7-3 to TRBJ2-2; the D gene is possibly TRBD1 (6 bases). Trimming left V 5 bases short and J 6 bases short, with 13 bases between. Germline lookup yields CDR1 SGHTA and CDR2 FQGTGA. The CDR3 has 14 residues. The CDR3 protein is CASSGRQVAGELFF. CDR3 nucleotide sequence: TGTGCCAGCAGCGGGAGACAGGTGGCCGGGGAGCTGTTTTTT.

This rearrangement joins TRBV5-5 to TRBJ2-5; weak D call: TRBD1 (5 bases). The CDR3 is 13 residues long. Germline V gene lookup returns CDR1 SGHKS and CDR2 YYEKEE (reference sequence). V lost 4 bases and J 5 bases, leaving 12 bases between the germline ends. The CDR3 DNA reads TGTGCCAGCAGCCGTGGGTCAGGGGAGACCCAGTACTTC. It specifies CASSRGSGETQYF.

The chain combines TRBV6-5 with TRBJ1-1; D call uncertain. There are 13 residues in the CDR3. Germline loops: CDR1 MNHEY, CDR2 SVGAGI. Trimming pared 6 bases from V and 3 bases from J, leaving 11 bases between. The CDR3, as DNA: TGTGCCAGCAGCAGCGGACCCTACACTGAAGCTTTCTTT. The encoded protein is CASSSGPYTEAFF.

A few counts support this clone. The chain recombines TRBV3-1 (or the pseudogene TRBV3-2) with TRBJ2-4, with D possibly TRBD2 on 6 matching bases. V lost 6 bases and J 8 bases, leaving 23 bases between the germline ends. There are 16 residues in the CDR3. Germline V gene lookup returns CDR1 LGHDT and CDR2 YNNKEL (reference sequence). CDR3 nucleotide sequence: TGTGCCAGCAGTCCCGAATTCCTAACAAGGAGGGACATTCAGTACTTC. Its protein is CASSPEFLTRRDIQYF.

Only a few counts were recorded for this clone. The chain carries TRBV5-1 and TRBJ1-1; D is possibly TRBD1 (6 bases). Germline V gives CDR1 SGHRS, CDR2 YFSETQ. The CDR3 consists of 17 residues. The V end was cut by 8 bases, the J end by 0 bases, with 23 bases between. The DNA for the CDR3 is TGCGCCAGACAGGCCGTACAGGGATGGCACATGAACACTGAAGCTTTCTTT. This codes for CARQAVQGWHMNTEAFF.

A remark on this clone: This sample also contains other DNA sequences that code for the same CDR3. V usage is TRBV19 and J usage is TRBJ1-2, with TRBD1 matching 7 bases. CDR1 is LNHDA, CDR2 SQIVND, per germline (reference sequence). The CDR3 is 14 residues long. The ends lost 2 bases at V and 0 bases at J; junction bases unmatched: 0. The CDR3 here is CASSIQGANYGYTF. The CDR3, as DNA: TGTGCCAGTAGTATACAGGGGGCTAACTATGGCTACACCTTC.

The rearrangement uses TRBV9 and TRBJ2-3; 13 nucleotides line up with TRBD2. CDR3 length: 16 residues. V lost 2 bases, J lost 8 bases, and 8 bases stayed unmatched. Looked up from germline, CDR1 is SGDLS and CDR2 is YYNGEE. This chain's CDR3 is CASSVGTSGVVGTQYF. The CDR3 bases are TGTGCCAGCAGCGTCGGGACTAGCGGGGTAGTTGGTACGCAGTATTTT.

The chain links TRBV24-1 to TRBJ1-5, with D possibly TRBD1 on 5 matching bases. V lost 8 bases, J lost 5 bases, and 15 bases lay in between. The CDR3 runs 14 residues. Germline-derived CDR1 and CDR2 are KGHDR and SFDVKD. The CDR3 nucleotides are TGTGCCACCATTCTACGGAGGGGTCATCAGCCCCAGCATTTT. Translating it yields CATILRRGHQPQHF.

The CDR3 loop is CASIRDVGYPQHF. CDR3 bases: TGTGCCAGCATTCGTGATGTCGGTTACCCCCAGCATTTT. The chain employs TRBV6-5 and TRBJ1-5; no firm D call. This CDR3 region has 13 residues. V lost 7 bases to trimming and J lost 10 bases, with 17 bases between them. CDR1 MNHEY and CDR2 SVGAGI come from the germline V gene.

This sequence joins TRBV7-9 and TRBJ2-1; 7 bases are a match to TRBD1. With 6 bases clipped from V and 3 bases from J, the junction kept 2 bases outside the gene matches. This CDR3 is built from 13 residues. The germline V gene has CDR1 SEHNR and CDR2 FQNEAQ (reference sequence). CDR3 residues: CASRGTVYNEQFF. The CDR3 DNA is TGTGCCAGCAGAGGGACAGTCTACAATGAGCAGTTCTTC.

The chain has TRBV11-2 and TRBJ2-1; D unresolved. Trimming removed 2 bases from V and 10 bases from J, with 15 bases in between. The CDR3 is 14 residues long. Germline CDR1 SGHAT, CDR2 FQNNGV. The CDR3 DNA reads TGTGCCAGCAGCTTAATAGCCCACCCGCACGAGCAGTTCTTC. This codes for CASSLIAHPHEQFF. The complete variable domain, with remaining parts taken from reference TRBV11-2 and TRBJ2-1, reads EAGVAQSPRYKIIEKRQSVAFWCNPISGHATLYWYQQILGQGPKLLIQFQNNGVVDDSQLPKDRFSAERLKGVDSTLKIQPAKLEDSAVYLCASSLIAHPHEQFFGPGTRLTVL.

The chain combines TRBV29-1 with TRBJ2-3; 15 nucleotides match TRBD2. The CDR3 sequence is 15 residues long. Unmatched junction bases numbered 3, after V lost 4 bases and J lost 4 bases. Germline CDR1 SQVTM, CDR2 ANQGSEA. The CDR3 sequence is CSVGGLAGGPDTQYF. CDR3 coding DNA: TGCAGCGTTGGGGGACTAGCGGGGGGCCCAGATACGCAGTATTTT.

This sequence joins TRBV2 and TRBJ2-5; 9 positions match TRBD2. This CDR3 is 13 amino acids long. Germline trimming cut 8 bases from V and 5 bases from J; bases unmatched to any gene: 6. Germline V gene sequence: CDR1 SNHLY, CDR2 FYNNEI. CDR3: CASAGLAVETQYF. The CDR3 bases are TGTGCCAGCGCGGGACTAGCTGTGGAGACCCAGTACTTC.

J is TRBJ1-2 and V is TRBV19; D is ambiguous. Deletions cut 8 bases from V and 4 bases from J, with 17 bases between. The CDR3 has 14 amino acids. Germline values: CDR1 LNHDA, CDR2 SQIVND (reference sequence). CDR3 protein: CASESKTPAYGYTF. DNA for the CDR3: TGTGCCAGTGAATCTAAGACACCCGCCTATGGCTACACCTTC.